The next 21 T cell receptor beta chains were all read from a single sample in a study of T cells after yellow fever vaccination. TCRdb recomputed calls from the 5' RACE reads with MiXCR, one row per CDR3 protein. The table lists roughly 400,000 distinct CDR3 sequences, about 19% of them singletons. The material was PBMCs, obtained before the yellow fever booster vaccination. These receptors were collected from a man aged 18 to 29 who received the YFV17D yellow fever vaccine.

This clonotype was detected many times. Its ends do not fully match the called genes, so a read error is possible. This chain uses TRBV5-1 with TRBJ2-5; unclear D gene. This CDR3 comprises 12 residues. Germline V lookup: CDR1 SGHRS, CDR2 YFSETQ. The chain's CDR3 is CASSLSGETQYF. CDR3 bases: TGTGCCAGCAGCTTATCTGGCGAGACCCAGTACTTC.

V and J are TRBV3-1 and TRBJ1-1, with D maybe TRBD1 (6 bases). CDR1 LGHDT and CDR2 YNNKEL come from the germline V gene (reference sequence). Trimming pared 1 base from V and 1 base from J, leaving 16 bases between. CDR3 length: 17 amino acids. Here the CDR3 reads CASSQAQGRVTNTEAFF. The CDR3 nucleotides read TGTGCCAGCAGCCAAGCACAGGGCCGGGTTACGAACACTGAAGCTTTCTTT.

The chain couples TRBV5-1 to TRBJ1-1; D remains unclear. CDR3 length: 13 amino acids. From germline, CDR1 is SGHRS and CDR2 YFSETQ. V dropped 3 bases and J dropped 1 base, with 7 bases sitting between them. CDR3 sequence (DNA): TGCGCCAGCAGCTCCCATGAGAACACTGAAGCTTTCTTT. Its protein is CASSSHENTEAFF.

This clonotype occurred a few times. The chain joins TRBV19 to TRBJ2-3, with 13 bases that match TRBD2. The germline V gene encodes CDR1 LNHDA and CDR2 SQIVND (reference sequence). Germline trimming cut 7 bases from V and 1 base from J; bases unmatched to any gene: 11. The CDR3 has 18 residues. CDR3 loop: CASTSGLAGDFGTDTQYF. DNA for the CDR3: TGTGCCAGTACCTCCGGACTAGCGGGGGATTTCGGCACAGATACGCAGTATTTT.

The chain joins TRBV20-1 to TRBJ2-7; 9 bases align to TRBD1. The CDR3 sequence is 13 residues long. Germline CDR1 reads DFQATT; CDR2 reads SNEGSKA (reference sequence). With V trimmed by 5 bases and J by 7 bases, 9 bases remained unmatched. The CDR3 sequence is CSAEQGAPREQYV. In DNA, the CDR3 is TGCAGTGCTGAACAGGGGGCGCCGAGGGAGCAGTACGTC.

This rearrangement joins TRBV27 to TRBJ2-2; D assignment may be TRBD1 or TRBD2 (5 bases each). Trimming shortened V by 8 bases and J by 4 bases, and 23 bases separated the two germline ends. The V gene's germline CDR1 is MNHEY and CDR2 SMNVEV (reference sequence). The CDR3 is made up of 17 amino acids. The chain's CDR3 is CASGAPLGLRGTGELFF. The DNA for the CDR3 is TGTGCCAGCGGCGCCCCCCTGGGGCTCCGGGGCACCGGGGAGCTGTTTTTT.

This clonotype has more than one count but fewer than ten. For the CDR3, the DNA is TGTGCCAGCAGGAAGCGGAGCCTCGGCACAGATACGCAGTATTTT. Amino acid sequence: CASRKRSLGTDTQYF. The chain links TRBV28 to TRBJ2-3, with D tentatively TRBD2 (5 bases). This CDR3 is built from 15 residues. The germline V and J ends were trimmed by 6 bases and 1 base, with 14 bases remaining between them. From germline, CDR1 is MDHEN and CDR2 SYDVKM.

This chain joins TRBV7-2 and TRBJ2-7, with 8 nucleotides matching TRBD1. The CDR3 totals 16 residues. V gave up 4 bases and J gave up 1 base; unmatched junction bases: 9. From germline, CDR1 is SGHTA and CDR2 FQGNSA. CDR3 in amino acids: CASSSPDREFSYEQYF. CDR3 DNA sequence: TGTGCCAGCAGCTCCCCGGACAGGGAATTTTCCTACGAGCAGTACTTC. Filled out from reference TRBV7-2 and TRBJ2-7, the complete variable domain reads GAGVSQSPSNKVTEKGKDVELRCDPISGHTALYWYRQSLGQGLEFLIYFQGNSAPDKSGLPSDRFSAERTGGSVSTLTIQRTQQEDSAVYLCASSSPDREFSYEQYFGPGTRLTVT.

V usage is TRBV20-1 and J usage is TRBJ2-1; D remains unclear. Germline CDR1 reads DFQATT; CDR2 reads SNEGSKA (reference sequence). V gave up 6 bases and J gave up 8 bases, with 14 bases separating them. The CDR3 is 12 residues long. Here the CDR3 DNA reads TGCAGTGCCAGTCGACGGGTTGATGAGCAGTTCTTC. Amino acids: CSASRRVDEQFF.

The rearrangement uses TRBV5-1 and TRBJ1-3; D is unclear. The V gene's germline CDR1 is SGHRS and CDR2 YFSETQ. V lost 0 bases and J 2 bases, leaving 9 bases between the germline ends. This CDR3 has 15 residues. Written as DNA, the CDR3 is TGCGCCAGCAGCTTGGGTAACGAACCTGGAAACACCATATATTTT. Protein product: CASSLGNEPGNTIYF.

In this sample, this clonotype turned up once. The CDR3 DNA reads as TGTGCCAGCAGCTCGCCGACCATGCACGCCAACAATGAGCAGTTCTTC. Amino acids: CASSSPTMHANNEQFF. The rearrangement uses TRBV7-2 and TRBJ2-1; D ambiguous. The CDR3 sequence is 16 residues long. Trimming cost V 4 bases and J 5 bases, with 18 bases left between them. Germline CDR1 is SGHTA and CDR2 is FQGNSA. Full variable domain (remainder filled in from reference TRBV7-2 and TRBJ2-1): GAGVSQSPSNKVTEKGKDVELRCDPISGHTALYWYRQSLGQGLEFLIYFQGNSAPDKSGLPSDRFSAERTGGSVSTLTIQRTQQEDSAVYLCASSSPTMHANNEQFFGPGTRLTVL.

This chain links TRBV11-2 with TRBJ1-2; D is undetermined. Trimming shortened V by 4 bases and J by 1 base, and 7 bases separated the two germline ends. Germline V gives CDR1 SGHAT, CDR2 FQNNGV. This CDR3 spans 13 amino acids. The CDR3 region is CASSSGYNYGYTF. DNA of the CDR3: TGTGCCAGCAGCTCTGGTTATAACTATGGCTACACCTTC.

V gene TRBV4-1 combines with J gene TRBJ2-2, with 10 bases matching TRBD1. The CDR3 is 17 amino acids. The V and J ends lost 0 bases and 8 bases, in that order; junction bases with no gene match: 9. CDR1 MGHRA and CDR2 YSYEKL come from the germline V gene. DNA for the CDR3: TGCGCCAGCAGCCAAGAAGGATTTCCGGGACAGGGGGGGGAGCTGTTTTTT. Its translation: CASSQEGFPGQGGELFF.

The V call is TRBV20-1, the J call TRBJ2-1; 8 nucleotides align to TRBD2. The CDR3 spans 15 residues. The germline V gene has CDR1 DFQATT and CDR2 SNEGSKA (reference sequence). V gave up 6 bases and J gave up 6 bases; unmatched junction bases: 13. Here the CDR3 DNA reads TGCAGTGCACCCCCCGCGGGGGGCCCTCTCAATGAGCAGTTCTTC. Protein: CSAPPAGGPLNEQFF.

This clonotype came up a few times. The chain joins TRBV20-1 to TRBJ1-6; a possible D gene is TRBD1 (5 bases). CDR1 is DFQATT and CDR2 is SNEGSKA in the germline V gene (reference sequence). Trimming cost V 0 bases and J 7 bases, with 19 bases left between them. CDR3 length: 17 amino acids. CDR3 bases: TGCAGTGCTAGAGATCCTCGACCGGGACGTCTAAATTCACCCCTCCACTTT. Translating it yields CSARDPRPGRLNSPLHF.

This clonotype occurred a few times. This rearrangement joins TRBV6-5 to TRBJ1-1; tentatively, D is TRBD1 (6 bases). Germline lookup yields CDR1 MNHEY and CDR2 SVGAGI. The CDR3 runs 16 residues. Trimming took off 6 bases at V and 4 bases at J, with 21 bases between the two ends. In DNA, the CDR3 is TGTGCCAGCAGATCACACACAGGGCGGGGGAGCACTGAAGCTTTCTTT. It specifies CASRSHTGRGSTEAFF.

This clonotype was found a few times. The CDR3 here is CASSAPSGGAENTQYF. The CDR3 DNA follows: TGTGCCAGCAGCGCGCCTAGCGGGGGGGCCGAAAATACGCAGTATTTT. The chain has TRBV7-3 and TRBJ2-3, with 12 bases identical to TRBD2. The CDR3 is 16 amino acids. CDR1 is SGHTA, CDR2 FQGTGA, per germline. The V segment lost 5 bases and the J segment 7 bases; nucleotides outside the gene matches: 10.

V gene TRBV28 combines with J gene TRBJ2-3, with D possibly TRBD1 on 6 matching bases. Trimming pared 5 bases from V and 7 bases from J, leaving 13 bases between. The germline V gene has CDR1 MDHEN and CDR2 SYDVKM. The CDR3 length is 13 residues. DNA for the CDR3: TGTGCCAGCAGTCGCGACACAGGGTATACGCAGTATTTT. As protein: CASSRDTGYTQYF.

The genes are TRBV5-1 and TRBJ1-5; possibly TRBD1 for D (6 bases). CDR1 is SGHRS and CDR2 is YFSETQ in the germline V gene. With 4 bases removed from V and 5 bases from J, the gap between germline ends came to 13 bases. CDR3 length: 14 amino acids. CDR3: CASSPGSGDQPQHF. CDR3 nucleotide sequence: TGCGCCAGCAGCCCTGGCTCAGGGGATCAGCCCCAGCATTTT.

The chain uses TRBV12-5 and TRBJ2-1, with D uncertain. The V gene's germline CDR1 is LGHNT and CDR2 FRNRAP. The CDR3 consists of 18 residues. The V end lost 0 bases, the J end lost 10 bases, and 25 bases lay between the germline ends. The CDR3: CASGLVLGRSRGRGEQFF. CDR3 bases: TGTGCTAGTGGTTTGGTACTGGGCAGGTCTCGTGGGCGAGGCGAGCAGTTCTTC.

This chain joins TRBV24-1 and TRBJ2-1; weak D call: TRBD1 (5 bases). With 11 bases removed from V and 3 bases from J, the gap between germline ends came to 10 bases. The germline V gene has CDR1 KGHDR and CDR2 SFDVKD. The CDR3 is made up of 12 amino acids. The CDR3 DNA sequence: TGTGCCAGTAAAGACAGCTACAATGAGCAGTTCTTC. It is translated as CASKDSYNEQFF.